This section outlines one TCR beta chain sequence together with its context. The record originates from a study of shared clonotypes between healthy human individuals. V shed 2 bases, J shed 3 bases, and the junction held 3 bases outside the gene matches. The CDR3 totals 14 residues. Germline V gives CDR1 SGHDT, CDR2 YYEEEE. Only in-frame clones appear in the TCRdb table, and some are missing; sequencing was by immunoSEQ multiplex PCR. Of about 360,000 clones listed, about 73% are singletons. Sequencing input: memory CD4+ T cells sorted from blood. Subset noted: CD45RA-negative fraction. This TCR derives from a man younger than 45 in good health. The chain employs TRBV5-6 and TRBJ1-2, with TRBD1 matching 8 bases. CDR3 DNA sequence: TGTGCCAGCAGCTTTTCAGGGGGCGACTATGGCTACACCTTC. Amino acid sequence: CASSFSGGDYGYTF.